A single sample is the source of the 30 T cell receptor beta chains below, sequenced in a study of T cell responses to AZD1222 COVID-19 vaccine. This table comes from immunoSEQ multiplex PCR, and its TCRdb copy is limited to in-frame clones, with some not included. The table shows roughly 130,000 clones, with roughly 86% occurring only once. The material was peripheral blood, obtained on day 0 of AZD1222 vaccination. The receptors were gathered from an adult in good health.

This chain uses TRBV24-1 with TRBJ2-5; TRBD2 matches 12 bases. V trimming: 2 bases; J trimming: 9 bases; junction bases outside the gene matches: 9. In germline, CDR1 is KGHDR, CDR2 SFDVKD. This CDR3 is 16 amino acids long. CDR3 region: CATSDSTSGRAPAQYF. CDR3 in DNA: TGTGCCACCAGTGATTCGACTAGCGGGAGAGCGCCCGCCCAGTACTTC.

The chain links TRBV7-2 to TRBJ2-3, with no clear D. CDR3 size: 17 residues. V gave up 0 bases and J gave up 0 bases, with 13 bases separating them. Germline V gene lookup returns CDR1 SGHTA and CDR2 FQGNSA. The CDR3 DNA sequence: TGTGCCAGCAGCTTAGCAGTGTTAGTCACCAGCACAGATACGCAGTATTTT. It is translated as CASSLAVLVTSTDTQYF.

This clone was seen just once. The rearrangement joins TRBV10-2 to TRBJ1-1; D gene unclear. CDR1 and CDR2 (germline): WSHSY, SAAADI. V dropped 6 bases and J dropped 1 base, with 9 bases sitting between them. CDR3 size: 13 residues. The CDR3 sequence: CASRGSANTEAFF. CDR3 in DNA: TGCGCCAGCAGGGGGTCAGCGAACACTGAAGCTTTCTTT.

The V and J genes are TRBV6-2 or TRBV6-3 and TRBJ1-5; TRBD1 aligns across 7 bases. With V trimmed by 5 bases and J by 9 bases, 10 bases remained unmatched. CDR3 length: 14 amino acids. In germline, CDR1 is MNHEY, CDR2 SVGEGT. The CDR3 DNA follows: TGTGCCAGCAGTGAGGGACAGACTCAGGGGCCCCAGCATTTT. This encodes CASSEGQTQGPQHF.

This clone showed up just once. The V and J genes are TRBV24-1 and TRBJ1-3, with D hard to call. The CDR3 totals 13 residues. Germline CDR1 reads KGHDR; CDR2 reads SFDVKD. Trimming shortened V by 6 bases and J by 0 bases, and 5 bases separated the two germline ends. CDR3: CATSPGSGNTIYF. In nucleotides, the CDR3 is TGTGCCACCAGTCCCGGCTCTGGAAACACCATATATTTT.

The rearrangement joins TRBV5-1 to TRBJ2-5, with 16 positions matching TRBD2. CDR3 length: 17 amino acids. CDR1 SGHRS and CDR2 YFSETQ come from the germline V gene. After removal of 4 bases from V and 4 bases from J, the junction contained 7 bases not matched to a gene. The CDR3 DNA is TGCGCCAGCAGCATGGGACTAGCGGGAGGGCCGGGAGAGACCCAGTACTTC. It translates to CASSMGLAGGPGETQYF.

This clone was detected only once. This chain uses TRBV4-3 with TRBJ1-2; 11 bases are a match to TRBD1. Germline lookup yields CDR1 LGHNA and CDR2 YSLEER. This CDR3 region has 16 residues. The V gene end was trimmed by 1 base and the J gene end by 7 bases; junction bases not matched to a gene: 8. The CDR3 coding sequence is TGCGCCAGCAGCCAAGGGGTAGGGGACAGGGGGTCTGGCTACACCTTC. Amino acids: CASSQGVGDRGSGYTF.

The genes are TRBV28 and TRBJ1-1; D is unclear. V gave up 2 bases and J gave up 0 bases, with 4 bases separating them. The CDR3 runs to 13 residues. The germline V gene has CDR1 MDHEN and CDR2 SYDVKM. For the CDR3, the DNA is TGTGCCAGCAGTTTAGAAATGAACACTGAAGCTTTCTTT. This codes for CASSLEMNTEAFF.

The chain carries TRBV7-9 and TRBJ2-5; D assignment may be TRBD1 or TRBD2 (5 bases each). Germline CDR1 and CDR2: SEHNR and FQNEAQ (reference sequence). The CDR3 totals 15 residues. The V end lost 5 bases, the J end lost 6 bases, and 19 bases lay between the germline ends. CDR3 amino acids: CASSERGPDGKTQYF. The CDR3 DNA follows: TGTGCCAGCAGCGAACGGGGACCCGACGGAAAGACCCAGTACTTC. Variable domain in full (rest from reference TRBV7-9 and TRBJ2-5): DTGVSQNPRHKITKRGQNVTFRCDPISEHNRLYWYRQTLGQGPEFLTYFQNEAQLEKSRLLSDRFSAERPKGSFSTLEIQRTEQGDSAMYLCASSERGPDGKTQYFGPGTRLLVL.

The V and J genes are TRBV5-1 and TRBJ1-2; D is undetermined. Germline CDR1 reads SGHRS; CDR2 reads YFSETQ. The CDR3 totals 13 residues. The V and J ends lost 1 base and 3 bases respectively, with 7 bases between them. CDR3 sequence: CASSLQTDYGYTF. The CDR3 DNA reads TGCGCCAGCAGCTTGCAGACGGACTATGGCTACACCTTC.

The genes are TRBV29-1 and TRBJ1-1; a weak D match, TRBD1 (6 bases). The germline gives CDR1 SQVTM, CDR2 ANQGSEA. This CDR3 is 13 amino acids long. Trimming cost V 5 bases and J 11 bases, with 21 bases left between them. CDR3 DNA: TGCAGCGTTCAAAGAAACAGACAGGCTAAGGCTTTCTTT. It translates to CSVQRNRQAKAFF.

CDR3 nucleotide sequence: TGCAGCGTTGAAGAGTTTGGGCTTGGGGACAGAAACTATGGCTACACCTTC. Translating gives CSVEEFGLGDRNYGYTF. V gene TRBV29-1 combines with J gene TRBJ1-2; 7 positions match TRBD1. CDR1 is SQVTM and CDR2 is ANQGSEA in the germline V gene. The ends lost 0 bases at V and 2 bases at J; junction bases unmatched: 12. This CDR3 contains 17 residues.

Here the CDR3 reads CASSTTGIWMNTEAFF. In DNA form, the CDR3 reads TGTGCCAGTAGTACCACCGGGATTTGGATGAACACTGAAGCTTTCTTT. V gene TRBV19 combines with J gene TRBJ1-1; no reliable D call. The V and J ends lost 4 bases and 0 bases respectively, with 15 bases between them. The CDR3 loop spans 16 amino acids. Germline assignment: CDR1 LNHDA and CDR2 SQIVND (reference sequence).

This rearrangement joins TRBV28 to TRBJ1-1; D gene ambiguous. This CDR3 spans 15 amino acids. V was cut by 5 bases and J by 3 bases, with 16 bases left in between. The germline V gene encodes CDR1 MDHEN and CDR2 SYDVKM. CDR3 residues: CASSGQTTAYTEAFF. The CDR3 nucleotides are TGTGCCAGCAGTGGGCAAACTACAGCGTACACTGAAGCTTTCTTT.

The chain links TRBV6-5 to TRBJ1-1, with D perhaps TRBD1 (5 bases). The CDR3 is 14 residues long. Between the trimmed V and J ends, which lost 4 bases and 3 bases, there was a span of 12 bases. Germline V gives CDR1 MNHEY, CDR2 SVGAGI. Written as DNA, the CDR3 is TGTGCCAGCAGTTGGTACAAGGGGCACACTGAAGCTTTCTTT. Its translation is CASSWYKGHTEAFF.

CDR3 nucleotide sequence: TGTGCCAGCAGCGTAGGAGGAGGGGCGCGGGCTTTCTTT. It is translated as CASSVGGGARAFF. The genes are TRBV9 and TRBJ1-1, with D possibly matching TRBD1 (5 bases). Trimming shortened V by 0 bases and J by 11 bases, and 14 bases separated the two germline ends. The CDR3 extends over 13 amino acids. CDR1 and CDR2 from the germline V gene are SGDLS and YYNGEE.

This clone was detected only a few times. The chain recombines TRBV11-2 with TRBJ1-4; perhaps TRBD1 as D (5 bases). Germline V CDR1 and CDR2: SGHAT, FQNNGV. Trimming removed 5 bases at V and 10 bases at J, with 11 bases between. The CDR3 spans 12 residues. The CDR3 DNA sequence: TGTGCCAGCAGCCCGGGGGGGGGAAAACTGTTTTTT. It encodes CASSPGGGKLFF.

This clone is a singleton in its sample. V and J are TRBV24-1 and TRBJ1-5, with unresolved D. V shed 4 bases and J shed 7 bases, with 10 bases lying between them. Germline lookup yields CDR1 KGHDR and CDR2 SFDVKD. This CDR3 has 13 residues. The CDR3, as DNA: TGTGCCACCAGTGAAAGGAGGGAACAGCCCCAGCATTTT. This codes for CATSERREQPQHF.

This clone appeared a few times. The rearrangement joins TRBV19 to TRBJ2-2; no clear D. CDR1 is LNHDA and CDR2 is SQIVND in the germline V gene (reference sequence). This CDR3 has 14 residues. V was trimmed by 2 bases and J by 4 bases, leaving 8 bases between them. The CDR3 DNA reads TGTGCCAGTAGTATAAAAAAAGCCACCGGGGAGCTGTTTTTT. It specifies CASSIKKATGELFF. The full variable domain, completed using reference TRBV19 and TRBJ2-2, is DGGITQSPKYLFRKEGQNVTLSCEQNLNHDAMYWYRQDPGQGLRLIYYSQIVNDFQKGDIAEGYSVSREKKESFPLTVTSAQKNPTAFYLCASSIKKATGELFFGEGSRLTVL.

The sample holds a few counts of this clone. The gene calls are TRBV5-1 and TRBJ2-3; D remains ambiguous. The CDR3 has 15 amino acids. V was shortened by 0 bases and J by 2 bases, with 10 bases between the two germline ends. Germline lookup yields CDR1 SGHRS and CDR2 YFSETQ. The CDR3 DNA is TGCGCCAGCAGCTTGGCCTCTACCACCACAGATACGCAGTATTTT. Amino acid sequence: CASSLASTTTDTQYF.

DNA of the CDR3: TGCGCCAGCAGCTTGGGGGACGGAGCTTTCTCTGGAAACACCATATATTTT. This codes for CASSLGDGAFSGNTIYF. The rearrangement uses TRBV5-1 and TRBJ1-3, with a possible D match to TRBD1 (5 bases). CDR1 and CDR2 from the germline V gene are SGHRS and YFSETQ. The CDR3 is 17 residues long. The V and J ends lost 0 bases and 0 bases respectively, with 13 bases between them.

This chain uses TRBV5-6 with TRBJ1-1, with unresolved D. Germline V gene lookup returns CDR1 SGHDT and CDR2 YYEEEE. The CDR3 covers 13 residues. V lost 1 base to trimming and J lost 1 base, with 5 bases between them. The CDR3 sequence is CASSLSTNTEAFF. The CDR3 coding sequence is TGTGCCAGCAGCTTGTCCACGAACACTGAAGCTTTCTTT.

A single count supports this clone. The V call is TRBV7-2, the J call TRBJ1-2; D may be TRBD1 (5 bases). Germline V gene data show CDR1 as SGHTA and CDR2 as FQGNSA. This CDR3 is built from 12 residues. V lost 3 bases and J 7 bases, leaving 9 bases between the germline ends. CDR3: CASSLLGVGYTF. The CDR3 region has the DNA TGTGCCAGCAGCTTGTTAGGGGTTGGCTACACCTTC. The full variable domain, completed using reference TRBV7-2 and TRBJ1-2, is GAGVSQSPSNKVTEKGKDVELRCDPISGHTALYWYRQSLGQGLEFLIYFQGNSAPDKSGLPSDRFSAERTGGSVSTLTIQRTQQEDSAVYLCASSLLGVGYTFGSGTRLTVV.

The chain couples TRBV7-2 to TRBJ2-7; D unclear. The CDR3 spans 11 residues. Trimming removed 2 bases from V and 6 bases from J, with 5 bases in between. Per germline, CDR1 SGHTA and CDR2 FQGNSA. CDR3 in amino acids: CASSLFGEQYF. The CDR3 DNA sequence: TGTGCCAGCAGCTTATTTGGCGAGCAGTACTTC.

In its sample, this clone ranks as medium-sized. The V gene is TRBV6-2 or TRBV6-3, the J gene TRBJ2-7, with a possible D match to TRBD1 (6 bases). The ends were cut back, 0 bases at V and 0 bases at J, with 6 bases in the middle. Germline CDR1 and CDR2: MNHEY and SVGEGT. This CDR3 comprises 14 residues. For the CDR3, the DNA is TGTGCCAGCAGTTACTCGGACAGCTCCTACGAGCAGTACTTC. This translates into CASSYSDSSYEQYF.

The CDR3 DNA reads TGTGCCAGCAGCCAAGAGCTAGCGGGTACACTTACGCAGTATTTT. This encodes CASSQELAGTLTQYF. The chain couples TRBV4-2 to TRBJ2-3; TRBD2 matches 8 bases. In germline, CDR1 is LGHNA, CDR2 YNFKEQ. Trimming at V came to 0 bases and at J to 8 bases, leaving 7 bases not matched to a gene. The CDR3 spans 15 residues.

The CDR3 region is CASSQEARYYEQYF. The CDR3 DNA follows: TGCGCCAGCAGCCAAGAGGCAAGGTACTACGAGCAGTACTTC. The V call is TRBV4-3, the J call TRBJ2-7; D uncertain. The germline V and J ends were trimmed by 0 bases and 3 bases, with 9 bases remaining between them. This CDR3 is built from 14 residues. CDR1 is LGHNA, CDR2 YSLEER, per germline.

This clone was found once. The chain uses TRBV3-1 (or the pseudogene TRBV3-2) and TRBJ1-4; D is ambiguous. V lost 3 bases and J 8 bases, leaving 13 bases between the germline ends. Germline CDR1 LGHDT, CDR2 YNNKEL (reference sequence). The CDR3 consists of 14 residues. The CDR3 region has the DNA TGTGCCAGCAGCCAGATTGGAGCAGGCGAAAAACTGTTTTTT. It translates to CASSQIGAGEKLFF.

The sample holds one count of this clone. V and J are TRBV18 and TRBJ1-5; TRBD1 agrees at 8 bases. The CDR3 runs 14 residues. The trim removed 8 bases at V and 0 bases at J, leaving 3 bases unmatched. Germline loops: CDR1 KGHSH, CDR2 LQKENI. CDR3 region: CASTTGASNQPQHF. CDR3 coding DNA: TGTGCCAGCACGACAGGGGCTAGCAATCAGCCCCAGCATTTT.

This clone was detected only once. The genes are TRBV7-2 and TRBJ2-5, with 9 bases aligning to TRBD2. The CDR3 extends over 18 amino acids. Germline CDR1 reads SGHTA; CDR2 reads FQGNSA. J lost 1 base, V lost 5 bases, and 14 bases had no gene match. The CDR3 protein is CASSPSRAGGRGQETQYF. CDR3 DNA sequence: TGTGCCAGCAGCCCGTCCCGAGCGGGCGGGAGGGGCCAAGAGACCCAGTACTTC.